This entry lists 18 T cell receptor beta chains sequenced from one sample in a study of beta chain features in type 1 diabetes. The investigators reverse transcribed all of the isolated RNA, so they sequenced expressed TCRB transcripts. The table came from immunoSEQ multiplex PCR; TCRdb's copy has only in-frame clones and leaves some out. In the table there are 300,000 to 400,000 clones, around 10% of which are singletons. The sample consisted of naive CD4+ T cells from blood. Receptors originate from a woman aged 25 to 39 in good health.

V and J are TRBV7-2 and TRBJ2-1; tentative D call: TRBD1 (5 bases). The CDR3 length is 13 residues. The V gene's germline CDR1 is SGHTA and CDR2 FQGNSA. Trimming removed 1 base from V and 6 bases from J, with 7 bases in between. This chain's CDR3 is CASSLGQSNEQFF. The CDR3 nucleotides are TGTGCCAGCAGCTTAGGACAGAGCAATGAGCAGTTCTTC.

The V call is TRBV2, the J call TRBJ1-1; D remains ambiguous. Trimming pared 5 bases from V and 1 base from J, leaving 11 bases between. Per the germline V gene, CDR1 is SNHLY and CDR2 is FYNNEI. The CDR3 contains 14 residues. CDR3 DNA sequence: TGTGCCAGCAGTTCGGGGAGGGCGAACACTGAAGCTTTCTTT. Residues: CASSSGRANTEAFF.

This clone was observed a few times. The chain carries TRBV28 and TRBJ2-3, with a possible D match to TRBD1 (6 bases). Trimming left V 8 bases short and J 4 bases short, with 7 bases between. The germline V gene encodes CDR1 MDHEN and CDR2 SYDVKM. CDR3 length: 11 amino acids. The CDR3 DNA sequence: TGTGCCAGCGCAGGGGCAGATACGCAGTATTTT. Translated: CASAGADTQYF.

This rearrangement joins TRBV6-6 to TRBJ2-1; TRBD2 aligns across 11 bases. Trimming took 10 bases from V and 4 from J; bases not matched to a gene: 6. Germline V gene sequence: CDR1 MNHNY, CDR2 SVGAGI (reference sequence). CDR3 size: 14 residues. The CDR3 nucleotides are TGTGCCATTACTAGCGGGAGACTTTACAATGAGCAGTTCTTC. This translates into CAITSGRLYNEQFF.

This clone occurred a few times. This CDR3 is CASSLGLTSGTDTQYF. For the CDR3, the DNA is TGTGCCAGCAGCTTAGGCCTGACTAGCGGCACAGATACGCAGTATTTT. This rearrangement joins TRBV7-9 to TRBJ2-3, with 8 bases fitting TRBD2. J gave up 1 base and V 1 base, and 4 bases lay outside the gene matches. The CDR3 runs 16 residues. Germline V lookup: CDR1 SEHNR, CDR2 FQNEAQ (reference sequence). Full variable domain (outside the CDR3, taken from reference TRBV7-9 and TRBJ2-3): DTGVSQNPRHKITKRGQNVTFRCDPISEHNRLYWYRQTLGQGPEFLTYFQNEAQLEKSRLLSDRFSAERPKGSFSTLEIQRTEQGDSAMYLCASSLGLTSGTDTQYFGPGTRLTVL.

This rearrangement joins TRBV19 to TRBJ2-3; D gene unclear. From germline, CDR1 is LNHDA and CDR2 SQIVND (reference sequence). This CDR3 is 13 amino acids long. V was trimmed by 6 bases and J by 11 bases, leaving 18 bases between them. In DNA form, the CDR3 reads TGTGCCAGTAGAATAAGCGCCTCGATCGGGCAGTATTTT. It specifies CASRISASIGQYF.

Only a few counts were recorded for this clone. This sequence joins TRBV5-1 and TRBJ2-7; 7 bases agree with TRBD2. Germline lookup yields CDR1 SGHRS and CDR2 YFSETQ. The CDR3 totals 15 residues. J lost 3 bases, V lost 6 bases, and 12 bases had no gene match. The CDR3, as DNA: TGCGCCAGCACGATTGGGGCGGGAGCACTCTACGAGCAGTACTTC. Translating gives CASTIGAGALYEQYF.

CDR3 coding DNA: TGTGCCAGCTCATCGAGGGGGACATCCGGACTAGCCGGGGGAAATGAGCAGTTCTTC. Translated: CASSSRGTSGLAGGNEQFF. This chain links TRBV18 with TRBJ2-1, with 8 bases lining up with TRBD2. This CDR3 region has 19 residues. Germline V gives CDR1 KGHSH, CDR2 LQKENI. Unmatched junction bases numbered 22, after V lost 5 bases and J lost 7 bases. Looking up the rest from reference TRBV18 and TRBJ2-1 gives the full variable domain: NAGVMQNPRHLVRRRGQEARLRCSPMKGHSHVYWYRQLPEEGLKFMVYLQKENIIDESGMPKERFSAEFPKEGPSILRIQQVVRGDSAAYFCASSSRGTSGLAGGNEQFFGPGTRLTVL.

The V and J genes are TRBV5-1 and TRBJ1-1; D unresolved. The V gene's germline CDR1 is SGHRS and CDR2 YFSETQ. The CDR3 is 13 amino acids. Trimming left V 0 bases short and J 0 bases short, with 3 bases between. The CDR3 bases are TGCGCCAGCAGCTTGGGTATGAACACTGAAGCTTTCTTT. Its protein is CASSLGMNTEAFF.

The gene calls are TRBV30 and TRBJ1-1; the D is unclear. This CDR3 is built from 13 residues. Trimming removed 4 bases at V and 1 base at J, with 10 bases between. Germline CDR1 is GTSNPN and CDR2 is SVGIG (reference sequence). The CDR3 loop reads CAWTHGQNTEAFF. CDR3 DNA sequence: TGTGCCTGGACCCATGGGCAGAACACTGAAGCTTTCTTT.

The chain joins TRBV18 to TRBJ1-5; weak D call: TRBD1 (5 bases). The germline gives CDR1 KGHSH, CDR2 LQKENI. CDR3 length equals 14 residues. The V end was cut by 5 bases, the J end by 4 bases, with 12 bases between. CDR3 sequence: CASSGGNGNQPQHF. The CDR3, as DNA: TGTGCCAGCTCAGGGGGGAATGGTAATCAGCCCCAGCATTTT. Using reference TRBV18 and TRBJ1-5 for the parts outside the CDR3, the full variable domain is NAGVMQNPRHLVRRRGQEARLRCSPMKGHSHVYWYRQLPEEGLKFMVYLQKENIIDESGMPKERFSAEFPKEGPSILRIQQVVRGDSAAYFCASSGGNGNQPQHFGDGTRLSIL.

This clone was counted only a few times. The chain uses TRBV9 and TRBJ2-5, with D possibly TRBD2 on 6 matching bases. V lost 4 bases to trimming and J lost 13 bases, with 14 bases between them. CDR3 size: 11 residues. Germline-derived CDR1 and CDR2 are SGDLS and YYNGEE. The CDR3 spells CASSSGLRLYF. CDR3 sequence (DNA): TGTGCCAGCAGCTCAGGACTACGCCTGTACTTC.

The chain recombines TRBV5-4 with TRBJ2-7; the D is unclear. CDR1 SGHNT and CDR2 YYREEE come from the germline V gene (reference sequence). The CDR3 length is 14 residues. Trimming took 0 bases from V and 0 from J, leaving 7 bases between them. CDR3 region: CASSLAGSSYEQYF. The CDR3 nucleotides read TGTGCCAGCAGCTTGGCCGGTAGCTCCTACGAGCAGTACTTC.

In its sample, this clone was seen a few times. V and J are TRBV6-4 and TRBJ1-1, with a possible D match to TRBD1 (5 bases). Per the germline V gene, CDR1 is MRHNA and CDR2 is SNTAGT. The V and J ends lost 0 bases and 4 bases respectively, with 9 bases between them. The CDR3 runs 14 residues. CDR3 protein: CASSDSTRATEAFF. The CDR3 DNA reads as TGTGCCAGCAGTGACTCGACCAGGGCCACTGAAGCTTTCTTT.

This clone was seen a single time. The chain carries TRBV5-1 and TRBJ2-1, with unresolved D. From germline, CDR1 is SGHRS and CDR2 YFSETQ. Between the trimmed V and J ends, which lost 0 bases and 0 bases, there was a span of 10 bases. This CDR3 spans 16 amino acids. The CDR3 spells CASSLGARSSYNEQFF. CDR3 DNA sequence: TGCGCCAGCAGCTTGGGAGCGAGAAGCTCCTACAATGAGCAGTTCTTC.

This clone has just a few counts. This rearrangement joins TRBV5-1 to TRBJ1-2, with 9 bases identical to TRBD1. Germline V gives CDR1 SGHRS, CDR2 YFSETQ. This CDR3 spans 14 amino acids. The V and J ends lost 3 bases and 6 bases, in that order; junction bases with no gene match: 6. CDR3 sequence reads: CASSSGTGNNGYTF. The CDR3 DNA reads as TGCGCCAGCAGCTCTGGGACAGGGAACAATGGCTACACCTTC. The whole variable domain, filled in from reference TRBV5-1 and TRBJ1-2, reads KAGVTQTPRYLIKTRGQQVTLSCSPISGHRSVSWYQQTPGQGLQFLFEYFSETQRNKGNFPGRFSGRQFSNSRSEMNVSTLELGDSALYLCASSSGTGNNGYTFGSGTRLTVV.

The chain employs TRBV5-1 and TRBJ1-2, with TRBD1 matching over 9 bases. The germline gives CDR1 SGHRS, CDR2 YFSETQ. This CDR3 has 14 amino acids. The V segment lost 4 bases and the J segment 4 bases; nucleotides outside the gene matches: 5. As DNA, the CDR3 is TGCGCCAGCAGCGCGGACAGGGGAGGCTATGGCTACACCTTC. It specifies CASSADRGGYGYTF.

The chain carries TRBV25-1 and TRBJ2-3, with TRBD1 matching 8 bases. V trimming: 3 bases; J trimming: 3 bases; junction bases outside the gene matches: 5. Germline lookup yields CDR1 MGHDK and CDR2 SYGVNS. CDR3 length equals 15 residues. The CDR3 DNA is TGTGCCAGCAGTGACGGGACAGGAGTGACAGATACGCAGTATTTT. It translates to CASSDGTGVTDTQYF. Filled out from reference TRBV25-1 and TRBJ2-3, the complete variable domain reads EADIYQTPRYLVIGTGKKITLECSQTMGHDKMYWYQQDPGMELHLIHYSYGVNSTEKGDLSSESTVSRIRTEHFPLTLESARPSHTSQYLCASSDGTGVTDTQYFGPGTRLTVL.